A selection of T cell receptor beta chains follows, all from one sample in a study of shared clonotypes between healthy human individuals. The repertoire was sequenced with immunoSEQ multiplex PCR; TCRdb's copy has only in-frame clones and lacks some. The data contain about 2 million clones, over 85% of them seen just once; the ten biggest clones take up 1.2%. The sequencing sample was made of naive CD8+ T cells sorted from blood. The receptors derive from a young man in good health. Both conserved end residues are part of each CDR3. The D gene is left open where the match is weak. Size values are once, few and many counts, or a class for expanded clones, and some rows have none.

J gene: TRBJ2-5
D gene: TRBD1
clone size: -
CDR3 length: 18
V gene: TRBV7-6
CDR3 protein: CASSGGQPLKLFQETQYF
CDR3 DNA: TGTGCCAGCAGCGGGGGACAGCCCCTAAAGCTCTTCCAAGAGACCCAGTACTTC

J gene: TRBJ2-2
D gene: -
clone size: -
CDR3 length: 15
V gene: TRBV6-5
CDR3 protein: CASSYGNPNTGELFF
CDR3 DNA: TGTGCCAGCAGTTACGGGAATCCCAACACCGGGGAGCTGTTTTTT

J gene: TRBJ2-2
D gene: -
clone size: -
CDR3 length: 15
V gene: TRBV7-8
CDR3 protein: CASSLEGPNTGELFF
CDR3 DNA: TGTGCCAGCAGCTTAGAGGGCCCGAACACCGGGGAGCTGTTTTTT

J gene: TRBJ1-4
D gene: -
clone size: few
CDR3 length: 14
V gene: TRBV7-9
CDR3 protein: CASSPSSTNEKLFF
CDR3 DNA: TGTGCCAGCAGCCCCTCCTCAACTAATGAAAAACTGTTTTTT

J gene: TRBJ2-2
D gene: TRBD1
clone size: -
CDR3 length: 15
V gene: TRBV7-9
CDR3 protein: CASSRGQGVTGELFF
CDR3 DNA: TGTGCCAGCAGCCGCGGACAGGGGGTGACCGGGGAGCTGTTTTTT

J gene: TRBJ2-1
D gene: TRBD1
clone size: -
CDR3 length: 14
V gene: TRBV9
CDR3 protein: CASSASTGTNEQFF
CDR3 DNA: TGTGCCAGCAGCGCCTCGACAGGGACGAATGAGCAGTTCTTC

J gene: TRBJ2-5
D gene: TRBD2
clone size: -
CDR3 length: 17
V gene: TRBV7-6
CDR3 protein: CASSPPGTSGKKETQYF
CDR3 DNA: TGTGCCAGCAGCCCTCCAGGGACTAGCGGGAAAAAAGAGACCCAGTACTTC

J gene: TRBJ2-7
D gene: TRBD2
clone size: once
CDR3 length: 16
V gene: TRBV7-2
CDR3 protein: CASSSPGTSGAYEQYF
CDR3 DNA: TGTGCCAGCAGCTCCCCTGGGACTAGCGGGGCCTACGAGCAGTACTTC

J gene: TRBJ2-1
D gene: -
clone size: -
CDR3 length: 14
V gene: TRBV30
CDR3 protein: CAWSVGLANNEQFF
CDR3 DNA: TGTGCCTGGAGTGTTGGTCTAGCCAACAATGAGCAGTTCTTC

J gene: TRBJ2-7
D gene: TRBD1
clone size: once
CDR3 length: 16
V gene: TRBV2
CDR3 protein: CASSDGTGGAGREQYF
CDR3 DNA: TGTGCCAGCAGTGATGGGACAGGGGGCGCAGGTAGGGAGCAGTACTTC